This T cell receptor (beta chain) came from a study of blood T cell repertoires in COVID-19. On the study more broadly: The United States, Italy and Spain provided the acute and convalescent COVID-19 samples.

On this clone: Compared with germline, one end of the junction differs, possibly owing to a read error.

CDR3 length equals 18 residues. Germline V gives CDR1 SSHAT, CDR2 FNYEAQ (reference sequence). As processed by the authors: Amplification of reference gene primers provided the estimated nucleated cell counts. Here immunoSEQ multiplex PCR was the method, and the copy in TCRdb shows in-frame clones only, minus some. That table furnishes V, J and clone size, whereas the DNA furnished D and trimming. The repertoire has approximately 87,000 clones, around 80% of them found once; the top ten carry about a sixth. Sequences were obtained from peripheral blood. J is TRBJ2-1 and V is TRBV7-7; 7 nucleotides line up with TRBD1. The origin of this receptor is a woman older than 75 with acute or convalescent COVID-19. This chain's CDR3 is CASSFVGQGQSSYNEQFF. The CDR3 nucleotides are TGTGCTAGCAGCTTCGTAGGCCAGGGACAGAGCTCCTACAATGAGCAGTTCTTC. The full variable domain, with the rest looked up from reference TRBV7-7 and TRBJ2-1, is GAGVSQSPRYKVTKRGQDVTLRCDPISSHATLYWYQQALGQGPEFLTYFNYEAQPDKSGLPSDRFSAERPEGSISTLTIQRTEQRDSAMYRCASSFVGQGQSSYNEQFFGPGTRLTVL.